Listed below are T cell receptor beta chains from one sample, sequenced in a study of T cell responses to AZD1222 COVID-19 vaccine. Method: immunoSEQ multiplex PCR; TCRdb's copy keeps in-frame clones and lacks some. Of roughly 97,000 clones in the sample, about 89% were seen once. The source was peripheral blood, collected on day 0 of AZD1222 vaccination. The receptors come from an adult in good health. Both conserved end residues are part of each CDR3. Each record gives: V gene, J gene, CDR3 protein.

>TRBV11-3|TRBJ1-1
CASSFLGIRDTHHTEAFF
>TRBV5-1|TRBJ2-2
CASRQGFTGELFF
>TRBV5-6|TRBJ1-2
CASSFGRIGDYGYTF
>TRBV21-1|TRBJ1-5
CASSKTSGEGQPQHF
>TRBV5-5|TRBJ1-1
CASSAGQGRYTEAFF
>TRBV6-5|TRBJ2-5
CASSNRGAETETQYF
>TRBV9|TRBJ1-2
CASSVADISGHYGYTF
>TRBV28|TRBJ1-1
CASSYQGALNTEAFF
>TRBV19|TRBJ1-3
CATQGFGNTIYF
>TRBV19|TRBJ2-3
CASRPQTSTSTDTQYF
>TRBV7-9|TRBJ1-2
CASSLAEAGVKETF
>TRBV6-2/TRBV6-3|TRBJ2-7
CASSYSPGLRDEQYF
>TRBV28|TRBJ2-7
CASSSSGTGSSYEQYF
>TRBV5-6|TRBJ2-7
CASSFGTYEQYF
>TRBV13|TRBJ2-7
CASSFSYEQYF
>TRBV5-4|TRBJ1-2
CASRPPGTGWRYGYTF
>TRBV5-5|TRBJ2-2
CASSPTGGTRHSGELFF
>TRBV27|TRBJ1-2
CASSLQGATGYGYTF